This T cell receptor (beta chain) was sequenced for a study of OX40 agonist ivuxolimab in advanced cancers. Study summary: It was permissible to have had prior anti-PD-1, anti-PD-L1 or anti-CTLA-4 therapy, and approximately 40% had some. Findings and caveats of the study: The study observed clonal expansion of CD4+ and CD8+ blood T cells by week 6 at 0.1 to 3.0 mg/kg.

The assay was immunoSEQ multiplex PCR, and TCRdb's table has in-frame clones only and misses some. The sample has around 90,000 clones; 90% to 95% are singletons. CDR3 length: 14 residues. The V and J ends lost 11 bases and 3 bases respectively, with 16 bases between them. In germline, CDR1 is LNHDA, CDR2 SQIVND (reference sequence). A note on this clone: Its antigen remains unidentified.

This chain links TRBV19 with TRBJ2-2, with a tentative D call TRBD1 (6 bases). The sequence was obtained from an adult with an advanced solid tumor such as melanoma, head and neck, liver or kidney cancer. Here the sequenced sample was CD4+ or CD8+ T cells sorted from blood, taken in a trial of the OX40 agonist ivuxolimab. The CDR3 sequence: CAAQDRQYTGELFF. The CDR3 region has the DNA TGTGCCGCGCAAGACAGGCAATACACCGGGGAGCTGTTTTTT.